Listed here are 4 T cell receptor beta chains from one sample, sequenced in a study of cytomegalovirus exposure and HLA in healthy donors. It was with 60 Vbeta and 13 Jbeta primers that the PCR ran. The repertoire was sequenced with immunoSEQ multiplex PCR; TCRdb's copy has only in-frame clones and lacks some. The repertoire holds approximately 140,000 clones, 70% to 85% seen once, with more than 1.5% in the top ten. Material for sequencing was PBMCs. The origin of the receptors is a boy aged 10-17 years in good health and CMV-seronegative.

This clone was observed a single time. The genes are TRBV11-2 and TRBJ2-3; 14 bases line up with TRBD2. V lost 4 bases to trimming and J lost 8 bases; unmatched junction nucleotides: 5. Germline V gene lookup returns CDR1 SGHAT and CDR2 FQNNGV. The CDR3 totals 15 residues. The CDR3 here is CASSWTSGGFGTQYF. The CDR3, as DNA: TGTGCCAGCAGCTGGACTAGCGGGGGGTTCGGTACGCAGTATTTT.

On this clone itself: The junction differs from germline at one of its ends, possibly a read error. The genes are TRBV5-6 and TRBJ1-2; 7 nucleotides agree with TRBD1. Germline CDR1 and CDR2: SGHDT and YYEEEE. CDR3 length: 16 amino acids. The CDR3 nucleotides read TGTGCCAGCAGCTTGAGGCAGGGGGTTCGTTCTTATGGCTACCCCTTC. Translating gives CASSLRQGVRSYGYPF.

The chain has TRBV19 and TRBJ1-2, with D tentatively TRBD1 (5 bases). The V and J ends lost 6 bases and 4 bases respectively, with 12 bases between them. CDR3 length: 13 amino acids. CDR1 and CDR2 (germline): LNHDA, SQIVND (reference sequence). The CDR3 nucleotides read TGTGCCAGTAGACTCGACAGTGGCTATGGCTACACCTTC. Amino acid sequence: CASRLDSGYGYTF.

The chain links TRBV6-1 to TRBJ1-1; TRBD1 matches 10 bases. CDR1 is MNHNS and CDR2 is SASEGT in the germline V gene. The J segment lost 4 bases and the V segment lost 6 bases, leaving 8 bases of the junction unmatched. This CDR3 comprises 15 residues. The CDR3 region is CASSARQGAPTEAFF. The CDR3 DNA reads TGTGCCAGCAGCGCTCGACAGGGGGCGCCCACTGAAGCTTTCTTT.